The clone carrying this T cell receptor beta chain has more than one count but fewer than ten. Its matching antigen is unknown. Study findings and constraints: Tumor memory CD4+ T cell TCR gene usage clustered with blood and lymph node memory CD4+ cells and lymph node naive CD4+ cells. Tumor Tregs overlapped most with tumor, then blood, naive CD4+ cells.

Naive CD4+ cells had CD25+ Tregs removed. The CDR3 contains 17 residues. With V trimmed by 3 bases and J by 1 base, 9 bases remained unmatched. After constant-region reverse-primer amplification, full-length variable regions underwent semi-nested PCR with Nested Universal Primer A. In TCRdb, the 5' RACE reads were re-called with MiXCR into one record per CDR3 protein. The sample lists 10,000 to 15,000 distinct CDR3 sequences; less than 25% were seen once. This sequence was found in a female donor with breast cancer. Sequencing was performed on naive CD4+ T cells sorted from blood. This sample's subset: naive CD4+ T cells, CD4+CD45RA+CD25-. The genes are TRBV12-3 or TRBV12-4 and TRBJ1-3; 7 bases are a match to TRBD1. CDR3 sequence reads: CASSFNNRGSSGNTIYF. In nucleotides, the CDR3 is TGTGCCAGCAGTTTTAACAACAGGGGATCGTCTGGAAACACCATATATTTT.